The source of this T cell receptor beta chain is a study of Ad26.COV2.S vaccination and SARS-CoV-2 variants. Turning to the study itself: Administration of Ad26.COV2.S was intramuscular, either once or twice 56 days apart.

With regard to this clone: What it recognizes is unknown.

Study findings and constraints: Post-vaccination breadth of spike-specific CD8+ and CD4+ T cell responses was reportedly substantial. Total T cell responses may have been underestimated by the TCR breadth and depth analyses.

Method: immunoSEQ multiplex PCR; TCRdb's copy keeps in-frame clones and lacks some. The repertoire has 430,000 or so clones, around 90% of them found once; the top ten carry 12%. Treatment of the sample: some 20 received Ad26.COV2.S at low or high dose, single or two shots; 5 received placebo; per-sample allocation not given. Day 63 after the first injection of vaccine or placebo was the sampling time. An adult aged 18-55 years in Boston served as the donor. This clonotype originated in a person aged 18 to 65 who received the Ad26.COV2.S COVID-19 vaccine or a placebo. The specimen comprised peripheral blood, sampled in a trial of Ad26.COV2.S vaccine versus placebo.

In DNA, the CDR3 is TGTGCCAGGGCCCGGCGGATCTACGAGCAGTACTTC. This translates into CARARRIYEQYF. The chain combines TRBV21-1 with TRBJ2-7; TRBD2 was called by the table and not checked on the DNA. TRBV21-1 counts as a pseudogene. This CDR3 has 12 residues.